Listed below are T cell receptor beta chains from one sample, sequenced in a study of cytomegalovirus exposure and HLA in healthy donors. Assay used: immunoSEQ multiplex PCR; TCRdb lists only in-frame clones, some missing. The table shows approximately 140,000 clones, with around three quarters occurring only once. The sequenced material came from PBMCs. The receptor set was obtained from a man between 35 and 55 years old in good health and CMV-seropositive. Each CDR3 is given with its conserved first and last residue. The order of the fields is CDR3 length, D gene, V gene, J gene, clone size, CDR3 protein, CDR3 DNA. The D gene is left open where the match is weak. Size tells how often a clone was seen (once, few, many) or the class of an expanded clone, and some rows leave it out.

12,.,TRBV28,TRBJ1-2,.,CASGGTNYGYTF,TGTGCCAGCGGGGGGACGAACTATGGCTACACCTTC
14,.,TRBV30,TRBJ2-3,.,CAWSVRQGTDTQYF,TGTGCCTGGAGTGTGCGACAGGGCACAGATACGCAGTATTTT
15,.,TRBV7-9,TRBJ2-5,few,CASSLVQGRVETQYF,TGTGCCAGCAGCTTAGTTCAGGGTAGGGTTGAGACCCAGTACTTC
17,TRBD2,TRBV7-2,TRBJ2-5,.,CASSPKSGRVLQETQYF,TGTGCCAGCAGCCCCAAGTCTGGGAGGGTGTTACAAGAGACCCAGTACTTC
12,.,TRBV28,TRBJ2-1,once,CASSSVVNEQFF,TGTGCCAGCAGTTCGGTGGTCAATGAGCAGTTCTTC
17,.,TRBV5-8,TRBJ1-5,.,CASSLLPSAELNQPQHF,TGTGCCAGCAGCTTGCTACCTAGCGCCGAACTAAATCAGCCCCAGCATTTT
14,.,TRBV5-6,TRBJ2-1,.,CASSLVQPTNEQFF,TGTGCCAGCAGCTTGGTACAGCCGACCAATGAGCAGTTCTTC
14,TRBD2,TRBV7-6,TRBJ2-7,once,CASSLGRGGTEQYF,TGTGCCAGCAGCTTAGGGCGGGGGGGAACCGAGCAGTACTTC
18,TRBD1,TRBV28,TRBJ2-7,.,CASRTGQGAGGSSYEQYF,TGTGCCAGCAGAACGGGACAGGGGGCCGGGGGGAGCTCCTACGAGCAGTACTTC
14,.,TRBV27,TRBJ2-1,.,CASSFRGIADEQFF,TGTGCCAGCAGTTTTAGGGGGATTGCCGATGAGCAGTTCTTC
12,TRBD1,TRBV11-1,TRBJ2-7,.,CASSRTGNEQYF,TGTGCCAGCAGCCGGACAGGGAACGAGCAGTACTTC
14,.,TRBV10-3,TRBJ1-5,.,CAISEDRGNQPQHF,TGTGCCATCAGTGAAGACAGAGGCAATCAGCCCCAGCATTTT